The T cell receptor (beta chain) under discussion was sequenced for a study of PD-1 blockade in mismatch repair-deficient tumors. Study details: Enrolled about 2012-2016, patients had progressing, pretreated mismatch repair-deficient cancers of over nine types.

Deletions cut 5 bases from V and 6 bases from J, with 5 bases between. The CDR3 is 11 amino acids. CDR1 and CDR2 from the germline V gene are MNHEY and SVGAGI. Remarks on this clone: Its antigen is as yet unknown.

Findings and caveats of the study: Tumor-resident clones, often absent from pretreatment blood, expanded after pembrolizumab and then contracted.

PCR or immunohistochemistry showed mismatch repair deficiency in every enrolled patient. Some clones are missing from TCRdb's copy, which holds only in-frame ones; the method was immunoSEQ multiplex PCR. The sample consists of under 95,000 clones, more than 80% of them appearing once. The chain recombines TRBV6-5 with TRBJ2-1, with D uncertain. The clonotype originates from an adult with mismatch repair-deficient cancer. The sample was peripheral blood, taken 44 weeks after starting pembrolizumab. In nucleotides, the CDR3 is TGTGCCAGCAGTGAAGTCAATGAGCAGTTCTTC. Protein sequence: CASSEVNEQFF.